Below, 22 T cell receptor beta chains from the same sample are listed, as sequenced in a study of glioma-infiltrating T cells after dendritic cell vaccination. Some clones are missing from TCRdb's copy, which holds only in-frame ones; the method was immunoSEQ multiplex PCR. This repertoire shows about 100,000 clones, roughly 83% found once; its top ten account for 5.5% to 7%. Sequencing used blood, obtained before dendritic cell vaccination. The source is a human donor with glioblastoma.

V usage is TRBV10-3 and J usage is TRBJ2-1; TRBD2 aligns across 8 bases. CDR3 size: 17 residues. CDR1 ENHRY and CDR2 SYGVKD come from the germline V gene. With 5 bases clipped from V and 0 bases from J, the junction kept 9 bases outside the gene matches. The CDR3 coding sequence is TGTGCCATCAGTCCGGGACTAGTCGGGGCCTCCTACAATGAGCAGTTCTTC. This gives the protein CAISPGLVGASYNEQFF.

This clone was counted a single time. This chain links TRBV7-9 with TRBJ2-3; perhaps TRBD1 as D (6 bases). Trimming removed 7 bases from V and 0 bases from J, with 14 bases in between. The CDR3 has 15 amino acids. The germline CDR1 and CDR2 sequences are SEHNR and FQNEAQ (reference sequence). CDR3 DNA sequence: TGTGCCAGCACTTGGACAGTTACTAGCACAGATACGCAGTATTTT. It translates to CASTWTVTSTDTQYF.

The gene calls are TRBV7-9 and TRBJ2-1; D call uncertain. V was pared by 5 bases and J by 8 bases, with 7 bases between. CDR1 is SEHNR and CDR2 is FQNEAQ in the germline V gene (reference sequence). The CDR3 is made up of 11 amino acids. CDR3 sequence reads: CASSPLHEQFF. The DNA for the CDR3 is TGTGCCAGCAGCCCCCTTCATGAGCAGTTCTTC.

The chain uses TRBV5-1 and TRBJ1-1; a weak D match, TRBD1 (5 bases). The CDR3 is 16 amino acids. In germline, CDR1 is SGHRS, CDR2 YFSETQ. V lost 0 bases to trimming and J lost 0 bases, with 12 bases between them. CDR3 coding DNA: TGCGCCAGCAGCTTGGCCGGGGGTTCTATGAACACTGAAGCTTTCTTT. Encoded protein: CASSLAGGSMNTEAFF.

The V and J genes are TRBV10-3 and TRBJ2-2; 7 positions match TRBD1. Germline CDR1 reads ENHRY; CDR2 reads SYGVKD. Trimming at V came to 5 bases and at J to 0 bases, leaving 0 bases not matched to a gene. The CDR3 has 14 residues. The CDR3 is CAISQGANTGELFF. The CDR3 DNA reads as TGTGCCATCAGTCAGGGGGCGAACACCGGGGAGCTGTTTTTT.

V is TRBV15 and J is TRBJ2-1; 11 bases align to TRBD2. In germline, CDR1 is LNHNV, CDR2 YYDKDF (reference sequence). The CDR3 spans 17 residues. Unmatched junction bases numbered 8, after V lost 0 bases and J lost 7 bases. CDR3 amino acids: CATSRDHASGRTNEQFF. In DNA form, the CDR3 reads TGTGCCACCAGCAGAGATCACGCTAGCGGGAGGACGAATGAGCAGTTCTTC.

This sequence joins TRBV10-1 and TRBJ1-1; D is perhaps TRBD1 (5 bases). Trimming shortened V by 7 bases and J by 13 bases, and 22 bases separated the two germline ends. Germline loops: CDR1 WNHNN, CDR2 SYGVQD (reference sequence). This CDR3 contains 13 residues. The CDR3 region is CASTSGQGEQLFF. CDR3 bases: TGCGCCAGCACCTCAGGACAAGGCGAACAGCTTTTCTTT.

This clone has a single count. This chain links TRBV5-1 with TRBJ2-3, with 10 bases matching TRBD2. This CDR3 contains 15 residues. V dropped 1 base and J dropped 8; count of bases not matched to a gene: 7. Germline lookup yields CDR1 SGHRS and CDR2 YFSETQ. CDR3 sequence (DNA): TGCGCCAGCAGCTTGACAGCGGGAGGGCCCAGTACGCAGTATTTT. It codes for CASSLTAGGPSTQYF. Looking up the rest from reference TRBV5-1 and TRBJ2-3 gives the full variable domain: KAGVTQTPRYLIKTRGQQVTLSCSPISGHRSVSWYQQTPGQGLQFLFEYFSETQRNKGNFPGRFSGRQFSNSRSEMNVSTLELGDSALYLCASSLTAGGPSTQYFGPGTRLTVL.

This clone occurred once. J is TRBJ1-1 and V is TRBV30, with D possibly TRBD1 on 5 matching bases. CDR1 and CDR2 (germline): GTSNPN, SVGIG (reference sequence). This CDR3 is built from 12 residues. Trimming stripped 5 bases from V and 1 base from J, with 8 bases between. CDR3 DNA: TGTGCCTGGGGGGGGAGGAACACTGAAGCTTTCTTT. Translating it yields CAWGGRNTEAFF.

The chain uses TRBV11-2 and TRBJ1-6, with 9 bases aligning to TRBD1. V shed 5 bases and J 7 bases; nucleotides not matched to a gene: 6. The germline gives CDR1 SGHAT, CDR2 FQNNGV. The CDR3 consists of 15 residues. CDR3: CASSNGQGPNSPLHF. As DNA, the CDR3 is TGTGCCAGCAGCAACGGACAGGGGCCAAATTCACCCCTCCACTTT.

The CDR3 sequence is CASARNNEQFF. DNA for the CDR3: TGTGCCAGTGCGAGAAACAATGAGCAGTTCTTC. This rearrangement joins TRBV6-6 to TRBJ2-1; D not certain. The CDR3 consists of 11 residues. V was shortened by 9 bases and J by 5 bases, with 8 bases between the two germline ends. Germline V gene sequence: CDR1 MNHNY, CDR2 SVGAGI (reference sequence).

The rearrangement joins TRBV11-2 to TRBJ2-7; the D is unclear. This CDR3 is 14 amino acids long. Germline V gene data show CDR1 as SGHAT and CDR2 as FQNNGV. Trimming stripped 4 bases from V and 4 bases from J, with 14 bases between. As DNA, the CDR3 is TGTGCCAGCAGCTGGAGCTCCCCTGGGTACGAGCAGTACTTC. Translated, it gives CASSWSSPGYEQYF.

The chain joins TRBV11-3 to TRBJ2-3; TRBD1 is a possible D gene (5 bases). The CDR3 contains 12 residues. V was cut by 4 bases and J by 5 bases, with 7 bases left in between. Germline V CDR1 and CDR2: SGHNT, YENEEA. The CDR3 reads CASSSTVDTQYF. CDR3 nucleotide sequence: TGTGCCAGCAGCTCGACAGTAGATACGCAGTATTTT.

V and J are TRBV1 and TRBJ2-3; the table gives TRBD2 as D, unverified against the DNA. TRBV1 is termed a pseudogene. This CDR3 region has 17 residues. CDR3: CTSSPFGITSSTDTQYF. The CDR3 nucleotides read TGCACCAGCAGCCCTTTCGGGATAACCTCTAGCACAGATACGCAGTATTTT.

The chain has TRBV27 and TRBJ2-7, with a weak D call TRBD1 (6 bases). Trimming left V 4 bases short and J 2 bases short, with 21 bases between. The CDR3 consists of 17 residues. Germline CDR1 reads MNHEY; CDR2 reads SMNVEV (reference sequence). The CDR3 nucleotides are TGTGCCAGCAGTTCTGAGTCGACCCGACAGGCCACCTACGAGCAGTACTTC. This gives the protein CASSSESTRQATYEQYF.

CDR3 sequence: CASSPRTALLLGGYTF. The CDR3 DNA sequence: TGTGCCAGCAGTCCCCGGACAGCCCTACTATTAGGTGGCTACACCTTC. The rearrangement links TRBV27 to TRBJ1-2; a possible D gene is TRBD1 (6 bases). Germline assignment: CDR1 MNHEY and CDR2 SMNVEV (reference sequence). This CDR3 has 16 amino acids. The V gene lost 5 bases and the J gene lost 7 bases, with 23 bases spanning the gap.

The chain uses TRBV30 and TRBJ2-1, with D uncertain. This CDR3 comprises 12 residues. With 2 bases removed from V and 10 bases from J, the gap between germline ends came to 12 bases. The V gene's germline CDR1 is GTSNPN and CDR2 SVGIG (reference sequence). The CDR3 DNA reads TGTGCCTGGAGTCGAGACGGGTGGGAGCAGTTCTTC. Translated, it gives CAWSRDGWEQFF.

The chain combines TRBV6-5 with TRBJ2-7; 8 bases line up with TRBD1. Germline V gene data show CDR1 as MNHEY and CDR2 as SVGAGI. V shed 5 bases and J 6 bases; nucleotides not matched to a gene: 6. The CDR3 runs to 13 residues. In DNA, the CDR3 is TGTGCCAGCAGTCAGGGGGCGGCAGGCGAGCAGTACTTC. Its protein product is CASSQGAAGEQYF.

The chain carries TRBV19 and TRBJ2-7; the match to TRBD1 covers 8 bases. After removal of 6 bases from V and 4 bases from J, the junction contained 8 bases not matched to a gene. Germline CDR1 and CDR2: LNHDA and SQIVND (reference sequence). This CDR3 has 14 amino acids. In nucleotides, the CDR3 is TGTGCCAGTAGAACGGACCACAGGGGGTACGAGCAGTACTTC. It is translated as CASRTDHRGYEQYF.

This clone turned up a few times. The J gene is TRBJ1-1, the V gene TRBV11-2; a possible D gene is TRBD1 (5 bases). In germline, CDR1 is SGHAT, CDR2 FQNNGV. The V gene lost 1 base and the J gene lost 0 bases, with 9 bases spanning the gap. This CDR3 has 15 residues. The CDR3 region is CASSLVRAMNTEAFF. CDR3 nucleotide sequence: TGTGCCAGCAGCTTAGTCAGGGCCATGAACACTGAAGCTTTCTTT.

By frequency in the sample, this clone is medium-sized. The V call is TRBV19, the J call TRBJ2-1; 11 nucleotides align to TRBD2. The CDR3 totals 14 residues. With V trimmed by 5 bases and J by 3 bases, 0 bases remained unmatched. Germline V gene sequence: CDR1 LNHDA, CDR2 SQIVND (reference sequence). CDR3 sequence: CASSGLAGYNEQFF. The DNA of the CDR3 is TGTGCCAGTAGTGGACTAGCGGGCTACAATGAGCAGTTCTTC.

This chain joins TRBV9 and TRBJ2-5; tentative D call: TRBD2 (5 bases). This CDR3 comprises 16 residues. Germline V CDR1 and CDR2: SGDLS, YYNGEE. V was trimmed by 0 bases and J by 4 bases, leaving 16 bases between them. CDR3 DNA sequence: TGTGCCAGCAGCGTAGACGGCCCGGGAATGGGAGAGACCCAGTACTTC. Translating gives CASSVDGPGMGETQYF.